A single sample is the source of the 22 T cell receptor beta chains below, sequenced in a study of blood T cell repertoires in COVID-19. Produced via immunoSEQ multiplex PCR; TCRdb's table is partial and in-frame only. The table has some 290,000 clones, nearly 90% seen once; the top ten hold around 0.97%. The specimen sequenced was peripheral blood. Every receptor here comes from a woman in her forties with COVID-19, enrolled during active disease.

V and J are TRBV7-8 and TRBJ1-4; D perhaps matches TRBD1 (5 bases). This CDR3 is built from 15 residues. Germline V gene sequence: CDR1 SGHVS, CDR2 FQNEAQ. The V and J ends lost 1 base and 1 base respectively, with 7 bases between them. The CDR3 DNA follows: TGTGCCAGCAGCTTAGGGAGGGGAACTAATGAAAAACTGTTTTTT. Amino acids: CASSLGRGTNEKLFF.

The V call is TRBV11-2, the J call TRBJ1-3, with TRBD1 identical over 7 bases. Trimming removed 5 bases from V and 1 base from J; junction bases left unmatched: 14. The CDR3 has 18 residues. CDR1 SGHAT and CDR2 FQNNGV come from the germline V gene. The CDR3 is CASSRLTGTLGSGNTIYF. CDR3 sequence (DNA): TGTGCCAGCAGCCGTTTGACAGGGACTCTAGGTTCTGGAAACACCATATATTTT.

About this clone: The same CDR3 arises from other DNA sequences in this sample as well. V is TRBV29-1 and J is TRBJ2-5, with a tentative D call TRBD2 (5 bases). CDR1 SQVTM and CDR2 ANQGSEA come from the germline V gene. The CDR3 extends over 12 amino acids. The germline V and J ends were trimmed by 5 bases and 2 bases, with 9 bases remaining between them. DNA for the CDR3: TGCAGCGTTCGGACTGGGCAAGAGACCCAGTACTTC. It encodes CSVRTGQETQYF. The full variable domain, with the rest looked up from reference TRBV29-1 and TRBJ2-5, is SAVISQKPSRDICQRGTSLTIQCQVDSQVTMMFWYRQQPGQSLTLIATANQGSEATYESGFVIDKFPISRPNLTFSTLTVSNMSPEDSSIYLCSVRTGQETQYFGPGTRLLVL.

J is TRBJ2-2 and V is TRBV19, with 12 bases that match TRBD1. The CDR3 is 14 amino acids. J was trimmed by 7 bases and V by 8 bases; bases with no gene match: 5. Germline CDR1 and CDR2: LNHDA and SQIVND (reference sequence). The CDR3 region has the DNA TGTGCCAGTGAGGGGGACAGGGGGCGCGGGGAGCTGTTTTTT. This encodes CASEGDRGRGELFF.

The CDR3: CASSSLTGQPSYEQYF. CDR3 coding DNA: TGTGCCAGCAGTTCGTTGACGGGACAACCATCCTACGAGCAGTACTTC. The rearrangement uses TRBV27 and TRBJ2-7; TRBD1 is a possible D gene (6 bases). The ends were cut back, 4 bases at V and 1 base at J, with 17 bases in the middle. CDR1 and CDR2 from the germline V gene are MNHEY and SMNVEV (reference sequence). The length of the CDR3 is 16 residues.

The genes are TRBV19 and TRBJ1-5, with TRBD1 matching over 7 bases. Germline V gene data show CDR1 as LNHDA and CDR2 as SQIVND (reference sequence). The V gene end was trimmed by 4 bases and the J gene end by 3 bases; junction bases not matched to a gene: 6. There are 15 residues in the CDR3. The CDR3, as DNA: TGTGCCAGTAGTACGGGACAGACAATCAATCAGCCCCAGCATTTT. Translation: CASSTGQTINQPQHF.

Here the CDR3 reads CASSLGTGNYGYTF. The DNA of the CDR3 is TGTGCCAGCAGCTTAGGGACAGGGAACTATGGCTACACCTTC. The chain recombines TRBV7-8 with TRBJ1-2; the match to TRBD1 covers 8 bases. The CDR3 contains 14 residues. V gave up 1 base and J gave up 2 bases; unmatched junction bases: 0. Germline CDR1 is SGHVS and CDR2 is FQNEAQ.

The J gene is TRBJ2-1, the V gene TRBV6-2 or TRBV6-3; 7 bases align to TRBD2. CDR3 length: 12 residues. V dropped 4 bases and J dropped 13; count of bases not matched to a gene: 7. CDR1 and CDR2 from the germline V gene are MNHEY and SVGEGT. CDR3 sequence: CASSSRVAGQFF. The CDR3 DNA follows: TGTGCCAGCAGTTCTCGGGTAGCGGGTCAGTTCTTC.

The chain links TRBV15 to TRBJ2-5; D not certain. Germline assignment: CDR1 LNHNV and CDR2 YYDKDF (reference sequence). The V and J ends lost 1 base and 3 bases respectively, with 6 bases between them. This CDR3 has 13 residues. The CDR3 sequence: CATSRALEETQYF. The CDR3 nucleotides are TGTGCCACCAGCAGAGCATTAGAAGAGACCCAGTACTTC.

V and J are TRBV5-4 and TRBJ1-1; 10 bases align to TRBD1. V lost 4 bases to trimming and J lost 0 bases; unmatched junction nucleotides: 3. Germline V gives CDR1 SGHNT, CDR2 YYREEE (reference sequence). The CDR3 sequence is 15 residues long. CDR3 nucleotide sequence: TGTGCCAGCAGCCGGGACAGGGGTTTGAACACTGAAGCTTTCTTT. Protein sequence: CASSRDRGLNTEAFF.

For the CDR3, the DNA is TGTGCCAGCAGGACAGGGGCTACCGATGAAAAACTGTTTTTT. Protein: CASRTGATDEKLFF. V and J are TRBV6-5 and TRBJ1-4; 8 bases are shared with TRBD1. Germline loops: CDR1 MNHEY, CDR2 SVGAGI. After removal of 6 bases from V and 6 bases from J, the junction contained 6 bases not matched to a gene. The CDR3 has 14 amino acids.

CDR3: CASSQDRNEKLFF. CDR3 nucleotides: TGTGCCAGCAGTCAGGACAGAAATGAAAAACTGTTTTTT. The chain couples TRBV5-4 to TRBJ1-4; D is perhaps TRBD1 (6 bases). The CDR3 runs to 13 residues. The germline gives CDR1 SGHNT, CDR2 YYREEE (reference sequence). V dropped 5 bases and J dropped 5 bases, with 10 bases sitting between them.

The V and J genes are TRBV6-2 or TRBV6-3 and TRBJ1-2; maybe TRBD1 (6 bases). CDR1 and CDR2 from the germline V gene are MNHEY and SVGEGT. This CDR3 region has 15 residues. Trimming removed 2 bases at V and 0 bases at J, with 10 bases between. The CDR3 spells CASSYKGETNYGYTF. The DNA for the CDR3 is TGTGCCAGCAGTTACAAGGGGGAGACTAACTATGGCTACACCTTC.

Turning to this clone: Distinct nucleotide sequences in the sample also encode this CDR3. CDR3 DNA: TGCGCCAGCAGCCTTCAGGGGACCTACGAGCAGTACTTC. It yields the protein CASSLQGTYEQYF. This chain joins TRBV5-1 and TRBJ2-7; tentative D call: TRBD1 (6 bases). The germline V and J ends were trimmed by 4 bases and 2 bases, with 10 bases remaining between them. The length of the CDR3 is 13 residues. Germline assignment: CDR1 SGHRS and CDR2 YFSETQ.

The CDR3 DNA sequence: TGTGCCAGCAGCTTTTCGACAGGACAAAACATTCAGTACTTC. The encoded protein is CASSFSTGQNIQYF. This chain connects TRBV7-9 to TRBJ2-4; D is possibly TRBD1 (6 bases). The CDR3 sequence is 14 residues long. Trimming left V 3 bases short and J 5 bases short, with 11 bases between. CDR1 and CDR2 from the germline V gene are SEHNR and FQNEAQ (reference sequence). The whole variable domain, remainder taken from reference TRBV7-9 and TRBJ2-4, is DTGVSQNPRHKITKRGQNVTFRCDPISEHNRLYWYRQTLGQGPEFLTYFQNEAQLEKSRLLSDRFSAERPKGSFSTLEIQRTEQGDSAMYLCASSFSTGQNIQYFGAGTRLSVL.

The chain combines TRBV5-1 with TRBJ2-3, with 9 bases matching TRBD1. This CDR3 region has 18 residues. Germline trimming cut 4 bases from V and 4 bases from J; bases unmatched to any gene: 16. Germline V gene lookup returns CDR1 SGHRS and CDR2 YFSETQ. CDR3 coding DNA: TGCGCCAGCAGCCGTACACCTGTTGGACAGGGGAGCGCAGATACGCAGTATTTT. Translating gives CASSRTPVGQGSADTQYF.

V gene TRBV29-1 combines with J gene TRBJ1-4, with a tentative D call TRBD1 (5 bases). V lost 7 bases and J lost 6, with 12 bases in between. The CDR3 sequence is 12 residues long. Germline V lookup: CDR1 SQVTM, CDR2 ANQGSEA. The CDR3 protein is CSAGTGYEKLFF. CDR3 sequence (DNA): TGCAGCGCCGGGACTGGATATGAAAAACTGTTTTTT.

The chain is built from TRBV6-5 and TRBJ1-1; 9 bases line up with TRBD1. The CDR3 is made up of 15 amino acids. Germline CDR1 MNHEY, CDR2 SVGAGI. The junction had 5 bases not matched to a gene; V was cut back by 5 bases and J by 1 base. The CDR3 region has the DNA TGTGCCAGCAGTAGACAGGGGGTGGCGAACACTGAAGCTTTCTTT. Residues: CASSRQGVANTEAFF.

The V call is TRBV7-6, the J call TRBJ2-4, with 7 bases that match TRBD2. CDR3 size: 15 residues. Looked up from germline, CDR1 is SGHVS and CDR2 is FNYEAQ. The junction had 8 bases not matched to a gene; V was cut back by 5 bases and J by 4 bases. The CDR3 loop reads CASSPSRGGKNIQYF. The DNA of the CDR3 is TGTGCCAGCAGCCCCAGTCGGGGAGGGAAAAACATTCAGTACTTC. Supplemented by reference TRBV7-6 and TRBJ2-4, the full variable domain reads GAGVSQSPRYKVTKRGQDVALRCDPISGHVSLYWYRQALGQGPEFLTYFNYEAQQDKSGLPNDRFSAERPEGSISTLTIQRTEQRDSAMYRCASSPSRGGKNIQYFGAGTRLSVL.

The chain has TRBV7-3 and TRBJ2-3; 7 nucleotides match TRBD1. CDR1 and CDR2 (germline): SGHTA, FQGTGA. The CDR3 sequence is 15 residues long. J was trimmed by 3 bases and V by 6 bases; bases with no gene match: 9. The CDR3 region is CASRQGGTVTDTQYF. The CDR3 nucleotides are TGTGCCAGCAGACAAGGGGGCACAGTGACAGATACGCAGTATTTT.

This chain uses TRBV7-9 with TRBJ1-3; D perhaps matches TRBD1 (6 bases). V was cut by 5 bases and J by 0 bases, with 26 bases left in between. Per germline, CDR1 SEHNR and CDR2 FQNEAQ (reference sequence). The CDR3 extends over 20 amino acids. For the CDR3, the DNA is TGTGCCAGCAGCACTAGCATGGTGACAGGAAATATACCCTCTGGAAACACCATATATTTT. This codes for CASSTSMVTGNIPSGNTIYF.

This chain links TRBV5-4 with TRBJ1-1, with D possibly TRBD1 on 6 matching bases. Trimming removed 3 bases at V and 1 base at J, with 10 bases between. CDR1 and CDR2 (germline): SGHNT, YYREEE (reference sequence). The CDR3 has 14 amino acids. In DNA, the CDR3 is TGTGCCAGCAGCTCGGAGACAGGGAACACTGAAGCTTTCTTT. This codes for CASSSETGNTEAFF.